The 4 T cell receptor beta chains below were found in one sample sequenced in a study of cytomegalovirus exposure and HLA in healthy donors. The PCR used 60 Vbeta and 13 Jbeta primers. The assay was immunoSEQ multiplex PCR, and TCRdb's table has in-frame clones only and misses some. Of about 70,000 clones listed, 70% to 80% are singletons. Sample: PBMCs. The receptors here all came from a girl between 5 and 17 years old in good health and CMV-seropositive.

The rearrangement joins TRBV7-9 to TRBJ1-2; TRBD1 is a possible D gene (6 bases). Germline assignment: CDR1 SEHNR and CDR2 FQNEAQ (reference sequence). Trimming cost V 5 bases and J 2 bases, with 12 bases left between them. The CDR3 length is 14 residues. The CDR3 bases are TGTGCCAGCAGCCGGACAGTCGAGAACTATGGCTACACCTTC. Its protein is CASSRTVENYGYTF.

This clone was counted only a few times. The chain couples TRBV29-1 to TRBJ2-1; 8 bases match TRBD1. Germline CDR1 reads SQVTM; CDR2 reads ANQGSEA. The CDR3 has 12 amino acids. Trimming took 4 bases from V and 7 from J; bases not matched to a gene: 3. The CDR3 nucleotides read TGCAGCGTTGTTAGACAGGGGAATGAGCAGTTCTTC. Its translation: CSVVRQGNEQFF.

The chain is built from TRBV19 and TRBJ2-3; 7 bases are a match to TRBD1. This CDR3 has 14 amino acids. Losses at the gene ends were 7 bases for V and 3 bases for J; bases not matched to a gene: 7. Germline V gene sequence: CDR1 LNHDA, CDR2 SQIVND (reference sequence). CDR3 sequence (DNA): TGTGCCAGTAAGCAGGACAGGCCTACAGATACGCAGTATTTT. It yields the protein CASKQDRPTDTQYF.

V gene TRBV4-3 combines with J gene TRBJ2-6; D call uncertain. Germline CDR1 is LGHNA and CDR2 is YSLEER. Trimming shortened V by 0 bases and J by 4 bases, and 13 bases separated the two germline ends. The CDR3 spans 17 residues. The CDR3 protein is CASSQDSGSEGANVLTF. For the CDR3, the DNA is TGCGCCAGCAGCCAAGATTCCGGGTCTGAAGGGGCCAACGTCCTGACTTTC.